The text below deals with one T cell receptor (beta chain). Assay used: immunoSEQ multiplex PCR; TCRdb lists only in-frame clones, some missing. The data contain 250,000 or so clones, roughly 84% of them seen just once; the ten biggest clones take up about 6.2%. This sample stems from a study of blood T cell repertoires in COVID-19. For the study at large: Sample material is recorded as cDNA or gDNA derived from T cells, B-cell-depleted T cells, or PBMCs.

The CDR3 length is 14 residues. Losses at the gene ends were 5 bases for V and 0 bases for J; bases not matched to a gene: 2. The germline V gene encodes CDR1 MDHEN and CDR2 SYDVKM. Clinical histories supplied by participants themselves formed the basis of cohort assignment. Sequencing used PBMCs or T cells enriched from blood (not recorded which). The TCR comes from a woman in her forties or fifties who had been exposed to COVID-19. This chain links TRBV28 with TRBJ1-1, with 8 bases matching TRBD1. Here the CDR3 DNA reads TGTGCCAGCAGTGGACAGGGCGTGAACACTGAAGCTTTCTTT. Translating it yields CASSGQGVNTEAFF.